These 14 T cell receptor beta chains came from one sample sequenced in a study of CD8 T cells in ankylosing spondylitis. In TCRdb, the 5' RACE reads were re-called with MiXCR into one record per CDR3 protein. The data hold 35,000 to 50,000 distinct CDR3 sequences, with 4% observed a single time. The sequencing input was blood, either unsorted or a sorted T cell fraction (not recorded which). The origin of the receptors is a female donor with ankylosing spondylitis or in good health (not recorded which).

This clonotype was observed once. A much larger clone sits a single nucleotide away, making a read error possible. The DNA of the CDR3 is TGTGCCAGCTGCGTAGCTACAATAGGGGGCAATGAGCAGTTCTTC. Translating it yields CASCVATIGGNEQFF. This chain links TRBV9 with TRBJ2-1; D might be TRBD1 (6 bases). The CDR3 totals 15 residues. The germline V gene has CDR1 SGDLS and CDR2 YYNGEE.

This clonotype appeared many times. V usage is TRBV9 and J usage is TRBJ1-1; no reliable D call. Per germline, CDR1 SGDLS and CDR2 YYNGEE. With 3 bases removed from V and 4 bases from J, the gap between germline ends came to 13 bases. The CDR3 has 14 residues. CDR3 in DNA: TGTGCCAGCAGCGCCCGGACGACTTCCACTGAAGCTTTCTTT. This translates into CASSARTTSTEAFF.

The chain uses TRBV27 and TRBJ2-3; maybe TRBD1 (5 bases). Trimming left V 2 bases short and J 8 bases short, with 17 bases between. Germline assignment: CDR1 MNHEY and CDR2 SMNVEV (reference sequence). The CDR3 loop spans 15 amino acids. The CDR3 protein is CASSLGIREFGTQYF. The CDR3 coding sequence is TGTGCCAGCAGTTTAGGGATCAGGGAATTCGGTACGCAGTATTTT.

In this sample, this clonotype turned up once. It may be a read error: a sequence one base away is much more abundant. V is TRBV9 and J is TRBJ2-6; 7 bases match TRBD1. CDR3 length equals 18 residues. Germline V lookup: CDR1 SGDLS, CDR2 YYNGEE. CDR3 protein: CANSSHRGQDAGANVLTF. CDR3 DNA: TGTGCCAACAGCTCCCATAGGGGGCAGGACGCCGGGGCCAACGTCCTGACTTTC.

The chain recombines TRBV9 with TRBJ1-4; D gene uncertain. Germline assignment: CDR1 SGDLS and CDR2 YYNGEE. This CDR3 is 15 amino acids long. V was trimmed by 0 bases and J by 6 bases, leaving 12 bases between them. CDR3 sequence reads: CASSVVGMGDEKLFF. DNA of the CDR3: TGTGCCAGCAGCGTAGTGGGGATGGGAGATGAAAAACTGTTTTTT.

This clonotype was observed at least ten times. J is TRBJ1-1 and V is TRBV9; D not resolved. The CDR3 is made up of 12 amino acids. Germline values: CDR1 SGDLS, CDR2 YYNGEE. V lost 3 bases and J lost 5, with 8 bases in between. The CDR3 coding sequence is TGTGCCAGCAGCGCGGACGGAACTGAAGCTTTCTTT. It is translated as CASSADGTEAFF.

This clonotype was counted many times. J is TRBJ2-1 and V is TRBV9; D is tentatively TRBD1 or TRBD2 (5 bases each). Trimming shortened V by 3 bases and J by 5 bases, and 18 bases separated the two germline ends. The CDR3 is made up of 16 amino acids. CDR1 is SGDLS and CDR2 is YYNGEE in the germline V gene. CDR3 amino acids: CASSEPWGTADNEQFF. The CDR3 DNA is TGTGCCAGCAGCGAGCCCTGGGGGACCGCTGACAATGAGCAGTTCTTC.

This clonotype was detected many times. The J gene is TRBJ2-3, the V gene TRBV9; D is uncertain. The length of the CDR3 is 14 residues. V lost 0 bases to trimming and J lost 6 bases, with 11 bases between them. Germline lookup yields CDR1 SGDLS and CDR2 YYNGEE. CDR3 sequence reads: CASSVESEQDTQYF. The CDR3 bases are TGTGCCAGCAGCGTAGAGAGCGAACAGGATACGCAGTATTTT.

This clonotype was picked up a small number of times. This chain connects TRBV9 to TRBJ2-5; D unclear. The CDR3 is 14 residues long. The V end was cut by 3 bases, the J end by 2 bases, with 11 bases between. The V gene's germline CDR1 is SGDLS and CDR2 YYNGEE. The CDR3 sequence: CASSAQPIQETQYF. Written as DNA, the CDR3 is TGTGCCAGCAGCGCCCAGCCAATTCAAGAGACCCAGTACTTC.

This clonotype was detected ten times or more. This chain connects TRBV9 to TRBJ2-7, with 12 positions matching TRBD2. The junction had 0 bases not matched to a gene; V was cut back by 0 bases and J by 2 bases. The CDR3 loop spans 15 amino acids. Germline lookup yields CDR1 SGDLS and CDR2 YYNGEE. The CDR3 DNA is TGTGCCAGCAGCGTAGGACTAGCGGGGGCCTACGAGCAGTACTTC. This translates into CASSVGLAGAYEQYF. Using reference TRBV9 and TRBJ2-7 for the parts outside the CDR3, the full variable domain is DSGVTQTPKHLITATGQRVTLRCSPRSGDLSVYWYQQSLDQGLQFLIQYYNGEERAKGNILERFSAQQFPDLHSELNLSSLELGDSALYFCASSVGLAGAYEQYFGPGTRLTVT.

This clonotype came up many times. In nucleotides, the CDR3 is TGTGCCAGCAGCGTAGGGAACACCGGGGAGACCCAGTACTTC. It specifies CASSVGNTGETQYF. V gene TRBV9 combines with J gene TRBJ2-5; D is undetermined. Trimming pared 0 bases from V and 5 bases from J, leaving 11 bases between. CDR3 size: 14 residues. CDR1 SGDLS and CDR2 YYNGEE come from the germline V gene.

V usage is TRBV9 and J usage is TRBJ2-1, with TRBD1 matching 7 bases. J lost 4 bases, V lost 2 bases, and 6 bases had no gene match. CDR1 is SGDLS and CDR2 is YYNGEE in the germline V gene. This CDR3 spans 15 amino acids. Here the CDR3 DNA reads TGTGCCAGCAGCGTCGGGACAGACTCTTACAATGAGCAGTTCTTC. Protein: CASSVGTDSYNEQFF.

This clonotype was seen at least ten times. This chain links TRBV9 with TRBJ1-1; D perhaps matches TRBD1 (5 bases). In germline, CDR1 is SGDLS, CDR2 YYNGEE. Trimming shortened V by 4 bases and J by 3 bases, and 13 bases separated the two germline ends. This CDR3 has 14 residues. CDR3 coding DNA: TGTGCCAGCAGCCCGGACATCGGGGACACTGAAGCTTTCTTT. Translated: CASSPDIGDTEAFF.

This clonotype showed up many times. V usage is TRBV6-2 or TRBV6-3 and J usage is TRBJ2-1, with 12 bases lining up with TRBD2. V shed 6 bases and J 7 bases; nucleotides not matched to a gene: 4. The length of the CDR3 is 14 residues. CDR1 is MNHEY and CDR2 is SVGEGT in the germline V gene. CDR3 DNA sequence: TGTGCCAGCAGGACTAGCGGGGGCGGGAATGAGCAGTTCTTC. Translation: CASRTSGGGNEQFF.